Each of the 18 T cell receptor beta chains below was sequenced from the same sample in a study of blood T cell repertoires in COVID-19. Assay: immunoSEQ multiplex PCR; the TCRdb copy retains only in-frame clones and omits some. Here the sample spans over 15,000 clones, around 80% being singletons. The source material was peripheral blood. The receptors derive from a man aged 55 to 70 with active or convalescent COVID-19.

This clone was seen only a few times. This chain links TRBV30 with TRBJ2-7; tentatively, D is TRBD2 (7 bases). The germline gives CDR1 GTSNPN, CDR2 SVGIG (reference sequence). Trimming stripped 4 bases from V and 7 bases from J, with 14 bases between. This CDR3 has 12 amino acids. The CDR3, as DNA: TGTGCCTGGACTCGGGGGGCGGGTGAGCAGTACTTC. It yields the protein CAWTRGAGEQYF.

The chain uses TRBV30 and TRBJ2-5, with D unclear. Per germline, CDR1 GTSNPN and CDR2 SVGIG (reference sequence). The CDR3 totals 13 residues. Trimming shortened V by 8 bases and J by 2 bases, and 15 bases separated the two germline ends. The CDR3 bases are TGTGCCGGAAGCGCGAGAGAACAAGAGACCCAGTACTTC. Amino acid sequence: CAGSAREQETQYF.

This clone was recorded a few times. This rearrangement joins TRBV5-1 to TRBJ2-3; D call uncertain. Germline CDR1 SGHRS, CDR2 YFSETQ. The CDR3 has 14 amino acids. V was pared by 0 bases and J by 2 bases, with 7 bases between. DNA of the CDR3: TGCGCCAGCAGCTTGGAGAGAACCACAGATACGCAGTATTTT. Protein product: CASSLERTTDTQYF.

The rearrangement joins TRBV5-5 to TRBJ1-6, with D unresolved. V was pared by 2 bases and J by 8 bases, with 14 bases between. The CDR3 has 15 residues. CDR1 is SGHKS and CDR2 is YYEKEE in the germline V gene (reference sequence). The CDR3 DNA reads TGTGCCAGCAGCTTCACTACCCGCCTCGATTCACCCCTCCACTTT. Its protein is CASSFTTRLDSPLHF. The full variable domain, rest sourced from reference TRBV5-5 and TRBJ1-6, is DAGVTQSPTHLIKTRGQQVTLRCSPISGHKSVSWYQQVLGQGPQFIFQYYEKEERGRGNFPDRFSARQFPNYSSELNVNALLLGDSALYLCASSFTTRLDSPLHFGNGTRLTVT.

The chain uses TRBV28 and TRBJ2-2; D is undetermined. Germline CDR1 and CDR2: MDHEN and SYDVKM. Deletions cut 7 bases from V and 7 bases from J, with 22 bases between. This CDR3 has 16 amino acids. CDR3: CASTSIQNNGGGELFF. CDR3 nucleotides: TGTGCCAGCACCTCTATCCAGAATAACGGCGGCGGGGAGCTGTTTTTT.

The rearrangement uses TRBV7-2 and TRBJ2-5; 10 nucleotides match TRBD1. The CDR3 loop spans 19 amino acids. From germline, CDR1 is SGHTA and CDR2 FQGNSA. V dropped 3 bases and J dropped 0; count of bases not matched to a gene: 13. The CDR3 DNA reads TGTGCCAGCAGCTTGGAGCCGGGGGACAGGGGCCAGTACCAAGAGACCCAGTACTTC. Amino acid sequence: CASSLEPGDRGQYQETQYF.

V and J are TRBV5-1 and TRBJ1-1; no clear D. Looked up from germline, CDR1 is SGHRS and CDR2 is YFSETQ. This CDR3 contains 13 residues. With 7 bases removed from V and 5 bases from J, the gap between germline ends came to 15 bases. The CDR3 nucleotides are TGCGCCAGCGGAACTTCCCCGGGAACTGAAGCTTTCTTT. Its translation: CASGTSPGTEAFF.

CDR3 DNA: TGTGCCAGCAGCCAAGATCTAAGACTAGCGGGAGGGCCGGGGGACACAGATACGCAGTATTTT. It codes for CASSQDLRLAGGPGDTDTQYF. This chain connects TRBV3-1 (or the pseudogene TRBV3-2) to TRBJ2-3; 14 bases are a match to TRBD2. The CDR3 is 21 residues long. Germline V gives CDR1 LGHDT, CDR2 YNNKEL (reference sequence). J was trimmed by 2 bases and V by 0 bases; bases with no gene match: 13.

The sample holds a few counts of this clone. One junction end does not reproduce the germline sequence, and a read error may be involved. This sequence joins TRBV28 and TRBJ1-1; weak D call: TRBD1 (6 bases). Germline lookup yields CDR1 MDHEN and CDR2 SYDVKM. CDR3 length: 14 residues. CDR3 loop: CASSLIQGKTVAFF. DNA of the CDR3: TGTGCCAGCAGTTTAATTCAGGGGAAGACTGTAGCTTTCTTT.

Points on this clone: At one boundary the junction diverges from the germline segment, which might be a read error. The J gene is TRBJ2-2, the V gene TRBV9, with a possible D match to TRBD1 (5 bases). Germline V lookup: CDR1 SGDLS, CDR2 YYNGEE. The CDR3 totals 14 residues. The CDR3 spells CASRVDSNTGELFF. The CDR3 DNA reads TGTGCCAGCAGAGTAGACAGCAACACCGGGGAGCTGTTTTTT.

The chain recombines TRBV27 with TRBJ1-1; weak D call: TRBD1 (6 bases). Germline V gene data show CDR1 as MNHEY and CDR2 as SMNVEV (reference sequence). V lost 5 bases and J 7 bases, leaving 14 bases between the germline ends. This CDR3 has 13 residues. The chain's CDR3 is CASSSQGRGEAFF. In nucleotides, the CDR3 is TGTGCCAGCAGTAGCCAGGGGCGTGGTGAAGCTTTCTTT.

The chain couples TRBV6-5 to TRBJ1-5, with a tentative D call TRBD1 (5 bases). The CDR3 is 11 residues long. Germline V gene data show CDR1 as MNHEY and CDR2 as SVGAGI. V was trimmed by 6 bases and J by 6 bases, leaving 6 bases between them. In DNA, the CDR3 is TGTGCCAGCAGAGACAGTCAGCCCCAGCATTTT. Encoded protein: CASRDSQPQHF.

The gene calls are TRBV6-5 and TRBJ2-5; TRBD2 agrees at 9 bases. Unmatched junction bases numbered 5, after V lost 2 bases and J lost 4 bases. Germline V gene data show CDR1 as MNHEY and CDR2 as SVGAGI. This CDR3 region has 15 residues. CDR3 amino acids: CASSYGTSRRETQYF. The CDR3 region has the DNA TGTGCCAGCAGTTACGGGACTAGCCGACGAGAGACCCAGTACTTC.

This rearrangement joins TRBV27 to TRBJ1-3; TRBD1 is a possible D gene (6 bases). This CDR3 has 17 residues. V was pared by 3 bases and J by 2 bases, with 17 bases between. Germline lookup yields CDR1 MNHEY and CDR2 SMNVEV (reference sequence). CDR3: CASSFTGHLRTGNTIYF. In DNA form, the CDR3 reads TGTGCCAGCAGTTTCACGGGACACCTTAGGACTGGAAACACCATATATTTT.

The rearrangement links TRBV11-3 to TRBJ2-7, with D possibly being TRBD1 (6 bases). CDR3 length equals 16 residues. Trimming shortened V by 0 bases and J by 4 bases, and 16 bases separated the two germline ends. Germline loops: CDR1 SGHNT, CDR2 YENEEA. CDR3 amino acids: CASSLEAGRGSYEQYF. CDR3 in DNA: TGTGCCAGCAGCTTAGAGGCCGGCAGGGGAAGTTACGAGCAGTACTTC. Variable domain in full (rest from reference TRBV11-3 and TRBJ2-7): EAGVVQSPRYKIIEKKQPVAFWCNPISGHNTLYWYLQNLGQGPELLIRYENEEAVDDSQLPKDRFSAERLKGVDSTLKIQPAELGDSAVYLCASSLEAGRGSYEQYFGPGTRLTVT.

The chain is built from TRBV6-6 and TRBJ2-2; 8 positions match TRBD1. Looked up from germline, CDR1 is MNHNY and CDR2 is SVGAGI (reference sequence). The CDR3 contains 16 residues. V shed 5 bases, J shed 7 bases, and the junction held 12 bases outside the gene matches. For the CDR3, the DNA is TGTGCCAGCAGTCCGGGACAGGTCGAACGTGTCGGGGAGCTGTTTTTT. Encoded protein: CASSPGQVERVGELFF.

This clone was seen only a few times. The genes are TRBV10-2 and TRBJ2-3; possible D gene TRBD2, 6 bases. V lost 5 bases to trimming and J lost 3 bases, with 15 bases between them. Germline V CDR1 and CDR2: WSHSY, SAAADI. The CDR3 totals 15 residues. CDR3 sequence reads: CASSMTGVGTDTQYF. The CDR3 nucleotides read TGCGCCAGCAGTATGACGGGAGTCGGGACAGATACGCAGTATTTT.

CDR3: CASTLDYFNTGELFF. Here the CDR3 DNA reads TGTGCCAGCACGCTGGACTACTTCAACACCGGGGAGCTGTTTTTT. This rearrangement joins TRBV9 to TRBJ2-2; D possibly corresponds to TRBD2 (6 bases). This CDR3 comprises 15 residues. V was clipped by 6 bases and J by 2 bases, with 14 bases between them. Germline V gives CDR1 SGDLS, CDR2 YYNGEE.